The clone carrying this T cell receptor beta chain has a count of ten or more. Antigen specificity is unknown. The sequenced fragment ends 3 residues before the CDR3 boundary, so the rest is inferred from the germline J gene. Some clones are missing from TCRdb's copy, which holds only in-frame ones; the method was immunoSEQ multiplex PCR. The repertoire consists of tens of thousands of clones, none detected only once. The data were taken from a study of T cell clonality in common variable immunodeficiency. Study findings and constraints: CVID subjects had higher TCRbeta clonality than healthy controls, most marked in about a third.

Most patients and controls had Caucasian heritage. The germline CDR1 and CDR2 sequences are MNHNS and SASEGT. The CDR3 runs to 12 residues. With 3 bases removed from V and 2 bases from J, the gap between germline ends came to 5 bases. The material sequenced was peripheral blood mononuclear cells. The TCR comes from a person aged 18-69 years in good health. V is TRBV6-1 and J is TRBJ2-7; D gene ambiguous. Incomplete CDR3 DNA: TGTGCCAGCAGTGAGGCCCCCTACGAG. This sequence encodes CASSEAPYE. In full, the CDR3 reads CASSEAPYEQYF.